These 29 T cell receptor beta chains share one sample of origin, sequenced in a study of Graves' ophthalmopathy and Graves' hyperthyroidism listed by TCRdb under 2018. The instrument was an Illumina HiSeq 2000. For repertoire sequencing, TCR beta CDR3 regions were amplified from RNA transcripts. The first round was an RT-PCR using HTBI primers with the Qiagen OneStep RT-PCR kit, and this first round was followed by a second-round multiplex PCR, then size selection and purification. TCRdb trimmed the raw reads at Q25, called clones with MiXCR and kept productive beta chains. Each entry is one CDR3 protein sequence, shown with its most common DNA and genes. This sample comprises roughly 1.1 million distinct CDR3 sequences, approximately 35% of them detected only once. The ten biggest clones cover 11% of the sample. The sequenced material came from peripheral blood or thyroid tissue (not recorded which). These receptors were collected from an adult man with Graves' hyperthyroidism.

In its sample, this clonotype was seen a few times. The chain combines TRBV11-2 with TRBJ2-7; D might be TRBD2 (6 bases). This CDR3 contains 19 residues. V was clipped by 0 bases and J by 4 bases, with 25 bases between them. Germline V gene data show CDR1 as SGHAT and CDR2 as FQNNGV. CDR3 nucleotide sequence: TGTGCCAGCAGCTTAGATGGAGACGACGTGGGAGGTATTTTTTACGAGCAGTACTTC. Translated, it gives CASSLDGDDVGGIFYEQYF.

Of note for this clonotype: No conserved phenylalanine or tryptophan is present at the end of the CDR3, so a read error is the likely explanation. CDR3 in DNA: TGTGCCACCACCGGGCTACATCTTCCTACCGGGGAGCTGTTTCTT. Protein sequence: CATTGLHLPTGELFL. The chain is built from TRBV2 and TRBJ2-2; D call uncertain. CDR3 length equals 15 residues. V was shortened by 10 bases and J by 5 bases, with 20 bases between the two germline ends. Germline CDR1 is SNHLY and CDR2 is FYNNEI.

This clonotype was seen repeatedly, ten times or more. CDR3 residues: CASSQLTGVRSTEAFF. CDR3 nucleotides: TGTGCCAGCAGCCAATTGACAGGGGTTCGTAGCACTGAAGCTTTCTTT. The chain has TRBV14 and TRBJ1-1, with 8 bases fitting TRBD1. Trimming took 2 bases from V and 4 from J; bases not matched to a gene: 9. This CDR3 comprises 16 residues. The germline V gene has CDR1 SGHDN and CDR2 FVKESK.

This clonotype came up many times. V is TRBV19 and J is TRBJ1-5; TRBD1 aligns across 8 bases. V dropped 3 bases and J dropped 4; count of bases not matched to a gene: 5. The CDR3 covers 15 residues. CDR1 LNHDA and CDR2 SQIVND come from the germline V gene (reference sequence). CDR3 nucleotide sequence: TGTGCCAGTAGTATTAACGGACAGGGAAATCAGCCCCAGCATTTT. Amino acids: CASSINGQGNQPQHF.

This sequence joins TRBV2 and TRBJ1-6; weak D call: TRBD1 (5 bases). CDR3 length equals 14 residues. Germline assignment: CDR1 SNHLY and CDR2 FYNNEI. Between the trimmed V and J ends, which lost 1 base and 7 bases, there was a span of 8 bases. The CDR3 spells CASSEDAGNSPLHF. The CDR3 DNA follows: TGTGCCAGCAGTGAAGATGCAGGGAATTCACCCCTCCACTTT.

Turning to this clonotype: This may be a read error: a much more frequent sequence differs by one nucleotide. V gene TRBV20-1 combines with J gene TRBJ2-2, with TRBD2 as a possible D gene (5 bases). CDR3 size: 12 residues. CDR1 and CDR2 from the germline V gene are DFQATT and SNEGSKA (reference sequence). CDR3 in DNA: TGCAGTGCTAACTTGTACACCGGGGAGCTGGTTTTT. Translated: CSANLYTGELVF.

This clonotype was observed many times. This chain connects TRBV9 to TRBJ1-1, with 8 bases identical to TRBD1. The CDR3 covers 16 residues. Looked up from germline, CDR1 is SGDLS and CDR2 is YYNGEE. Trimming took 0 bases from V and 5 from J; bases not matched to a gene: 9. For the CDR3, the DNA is TGTGCCAGCAGCGTAGGGGGCAGGGGGCAGGGTACTGAAGCTTTCTTT. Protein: CASSVGGRGQGTEAFF.

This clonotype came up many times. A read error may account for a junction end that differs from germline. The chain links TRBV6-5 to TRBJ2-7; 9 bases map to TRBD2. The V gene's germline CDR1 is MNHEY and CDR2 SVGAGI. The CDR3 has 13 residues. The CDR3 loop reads CASSPREGRDQNF. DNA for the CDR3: TGTGCCAGCAGCCCGCGGGAGGGAAGGGATCAGAACTTC.

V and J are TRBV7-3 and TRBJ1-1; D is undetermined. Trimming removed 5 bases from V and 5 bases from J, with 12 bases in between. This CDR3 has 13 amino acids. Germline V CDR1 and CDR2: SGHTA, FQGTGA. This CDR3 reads CASSLPDGTEAFF. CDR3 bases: TGTGCCAGCAGCCTCCCTGACGGGACTGAAGCTTTCTTT.

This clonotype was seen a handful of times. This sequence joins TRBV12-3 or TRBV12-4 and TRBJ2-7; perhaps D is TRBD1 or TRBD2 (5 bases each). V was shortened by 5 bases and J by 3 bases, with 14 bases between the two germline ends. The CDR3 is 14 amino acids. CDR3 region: CASSHRDEYYEQYF. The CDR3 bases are TGTGCCAGCAGTCACCGGGACGAATACTACGAGCAGTACTTC.

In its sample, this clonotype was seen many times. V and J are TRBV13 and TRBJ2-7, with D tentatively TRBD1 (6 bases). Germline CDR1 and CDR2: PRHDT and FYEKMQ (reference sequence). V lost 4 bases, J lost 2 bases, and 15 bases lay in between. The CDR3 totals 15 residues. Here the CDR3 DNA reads TGTGCCAGCAGCTCCCCCCAGGGGCCGACCTACGAGCAGTACTTC. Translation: CASSSPQGPTYEQYF.

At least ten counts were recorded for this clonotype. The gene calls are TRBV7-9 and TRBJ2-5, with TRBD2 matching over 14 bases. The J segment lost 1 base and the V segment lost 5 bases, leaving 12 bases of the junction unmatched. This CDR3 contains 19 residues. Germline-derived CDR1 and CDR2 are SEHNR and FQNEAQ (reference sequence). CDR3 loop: CASSTWTGGLAGAQETQYF. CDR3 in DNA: TGTGCCAGCAGCACCTGGACAGGGGGACTAGCGGGAGCCCAAGAGACCCAGTACTTC.

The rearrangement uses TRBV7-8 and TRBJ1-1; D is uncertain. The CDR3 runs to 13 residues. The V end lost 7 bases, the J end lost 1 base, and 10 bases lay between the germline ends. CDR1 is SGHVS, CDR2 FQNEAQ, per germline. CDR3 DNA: TGTGCCAGCACGAATTTCGGGAACACTGAAGCTTTCTTT. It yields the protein CASTNFGNTEAFF.

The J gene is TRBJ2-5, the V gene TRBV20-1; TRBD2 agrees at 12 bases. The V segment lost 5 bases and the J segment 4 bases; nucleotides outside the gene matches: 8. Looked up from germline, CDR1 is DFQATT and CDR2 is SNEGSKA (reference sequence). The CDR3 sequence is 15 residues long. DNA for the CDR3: TGCAGTGCTGACCTGACTAGCGGGAGAGGAGAGACCCAGTACTTC. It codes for CSADLTSGRGETQYF.

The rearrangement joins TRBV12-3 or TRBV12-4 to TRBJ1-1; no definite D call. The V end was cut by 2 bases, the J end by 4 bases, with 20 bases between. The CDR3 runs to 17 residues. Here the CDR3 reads CASSLPLSREVGTEAFF. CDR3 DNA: TGTGCCAGCAGTTTACCCCTTTCCCGGGAGGTGGGCACTGAAGCTTTCTTT.

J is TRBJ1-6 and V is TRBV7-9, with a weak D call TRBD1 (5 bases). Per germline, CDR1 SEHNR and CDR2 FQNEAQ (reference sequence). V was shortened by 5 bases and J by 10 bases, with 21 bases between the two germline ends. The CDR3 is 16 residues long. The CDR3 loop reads CASSTHEDTGQSPLHF. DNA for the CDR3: TGTGCCAGCAGCACGCACGAGGACACGGGCCAATCACCCCTCCACTTT.

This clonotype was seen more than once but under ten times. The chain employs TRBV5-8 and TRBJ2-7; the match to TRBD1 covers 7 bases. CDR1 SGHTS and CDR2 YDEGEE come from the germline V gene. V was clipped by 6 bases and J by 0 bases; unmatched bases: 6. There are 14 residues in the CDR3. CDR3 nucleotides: TGTGCCAGCACCACCGGACAGGTCTCCTACGAGCAGTACTTC. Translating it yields CASTTGQVSYEQYF.

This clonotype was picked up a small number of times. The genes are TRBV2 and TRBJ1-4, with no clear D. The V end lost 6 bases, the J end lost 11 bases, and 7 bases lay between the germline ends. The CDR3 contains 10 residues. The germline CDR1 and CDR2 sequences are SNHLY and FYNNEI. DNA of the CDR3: TGTGCCAGCAGGCAGAGGAAACTGTTTTTT. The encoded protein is CASRQRKLFF.

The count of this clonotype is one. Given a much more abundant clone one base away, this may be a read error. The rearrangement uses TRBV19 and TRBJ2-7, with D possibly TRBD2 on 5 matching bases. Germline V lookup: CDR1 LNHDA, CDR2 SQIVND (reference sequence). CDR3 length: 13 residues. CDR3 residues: CASGIAGDYEQYF. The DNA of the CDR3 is TGTGCCAGTGGTATAGCCGGGGACTACGAGCAGTACTTC.

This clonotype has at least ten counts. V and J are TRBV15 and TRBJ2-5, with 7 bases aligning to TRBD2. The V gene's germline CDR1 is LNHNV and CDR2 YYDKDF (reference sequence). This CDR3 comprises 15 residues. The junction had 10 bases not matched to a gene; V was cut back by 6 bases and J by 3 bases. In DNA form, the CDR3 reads TGTGCCACCAGAGTAAGCACCGGACTAGAAGAGACCCAGTACTTC. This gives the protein CATRVSTGLEETQYF.

As DNA, the CDR3 is TGCAGCGTTGAAGGATCGGGGACAGGGGTAAAAGAGACCCAGTACTTC. It translates to CSVEGSGTGVKETQYF. The chain links TRBV29-1 to TRBJ2-5, with 10 bases matching TRBD1. Germline CDR1 and CDR2: SQVTM and ANQGSEA. The junction had 8 bases not matched to a gene; V was cut back by 1 base and J by 3 bases. The CDR3 runs to 16 residues.

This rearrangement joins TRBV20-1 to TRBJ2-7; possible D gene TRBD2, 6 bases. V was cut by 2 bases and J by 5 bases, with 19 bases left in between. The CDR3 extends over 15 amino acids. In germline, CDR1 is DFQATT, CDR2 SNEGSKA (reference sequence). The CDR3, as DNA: TGCAGTGCTAGATTAAGCGGGTCCGGGAAGCACGAGCAGTACTTC. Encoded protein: CSARLSGSGKHEQYF.

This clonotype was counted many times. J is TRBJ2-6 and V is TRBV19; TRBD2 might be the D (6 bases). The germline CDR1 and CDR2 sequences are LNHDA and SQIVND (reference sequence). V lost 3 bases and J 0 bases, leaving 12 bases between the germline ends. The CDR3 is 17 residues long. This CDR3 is CASSMWGDDSGANVLTF. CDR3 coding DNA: TGTGCCAGTAGTATGTGGGGGGATGACTCTGGGGCCAACGTCCTGACTTTC.

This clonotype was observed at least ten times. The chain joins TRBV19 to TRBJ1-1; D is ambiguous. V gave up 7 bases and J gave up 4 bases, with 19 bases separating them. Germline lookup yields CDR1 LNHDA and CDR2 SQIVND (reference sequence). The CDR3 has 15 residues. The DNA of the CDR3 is TGTGCCAGTAATGAGGGTGGCTATCTGCGCACTGAAGCTTTCTTT. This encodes CASNEGGYLRTEAFF.

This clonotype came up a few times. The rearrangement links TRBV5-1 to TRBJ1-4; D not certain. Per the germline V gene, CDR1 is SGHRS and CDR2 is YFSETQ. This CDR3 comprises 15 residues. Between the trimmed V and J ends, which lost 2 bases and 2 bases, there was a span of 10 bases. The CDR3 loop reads CASSFQASTNEKLFF. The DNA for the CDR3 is TGCGCCAGCAGCTTCCAGGCTTCGACTAATGAAAAACTGTTTTTT.

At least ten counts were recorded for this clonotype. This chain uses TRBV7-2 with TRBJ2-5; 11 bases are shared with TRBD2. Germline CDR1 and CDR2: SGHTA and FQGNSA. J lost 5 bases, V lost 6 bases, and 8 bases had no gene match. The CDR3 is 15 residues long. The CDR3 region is CASRLTSGSRETQYF. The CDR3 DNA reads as TGTGCCAGCAGACTTACTAGCGGGAGCCGGGAGACCCAGTACTTC.

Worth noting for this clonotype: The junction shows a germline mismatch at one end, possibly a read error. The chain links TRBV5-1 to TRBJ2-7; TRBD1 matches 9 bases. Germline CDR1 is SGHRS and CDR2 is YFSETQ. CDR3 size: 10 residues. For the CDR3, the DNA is TGCGCCAGCAGCTTGCGGGACAGGGATTTC. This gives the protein CASSLRDRDF.

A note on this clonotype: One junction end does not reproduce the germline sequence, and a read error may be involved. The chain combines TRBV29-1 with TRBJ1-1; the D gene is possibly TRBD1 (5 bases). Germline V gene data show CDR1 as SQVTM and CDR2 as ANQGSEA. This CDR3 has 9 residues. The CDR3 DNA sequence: TGCGGGGCGAACACTGGAGCTTTCTTT. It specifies CGANTGAFF. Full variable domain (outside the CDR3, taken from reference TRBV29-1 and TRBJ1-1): SAVISQKPSRDICQRGTSLTIQCQVDSQVTMMFWYRQQPGQSLTLIATANQGSEATYESGFVIDKFPISRPNLTFSTLTVSNMSPEDSSIYLCGANTGAFFGQGTRLTVV.

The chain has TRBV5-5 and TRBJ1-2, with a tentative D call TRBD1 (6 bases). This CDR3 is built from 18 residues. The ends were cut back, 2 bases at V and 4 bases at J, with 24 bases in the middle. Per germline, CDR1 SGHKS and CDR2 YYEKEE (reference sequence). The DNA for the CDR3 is TGTGCCAGCAGCTTACGGGGGCCAGAAACGAAGATTGGCTATGGCTACACCTTC. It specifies CASSLRGPETKIGYGYTF.